This TCR beta chain comes out of a study of human T cells and chemical hapten exposure (dated by TCRdb to about 2021). In terms of the full investigation: For sensitization, 2% DPC in acetone was applied to a roughly 2 cm by roughly 2 cm area of upper inner arm skin. This study followed changes in the peripheral blood TCR repertoire in vivo during primary and secondary sensitization of alopecia patients to the hapten diphenylcyclopropenone (DPC). Libraries were pooled for sequencing, and variation in per-sample TCR yields was attributed mainly to small differences in library volumes within the pool. Patients additionally received weekly therapeutic DPC doses to the scalp throughout the approximately 25-week study period. Blood samples were taken from patients before sensitization (week 0) and then at 2, 6 and about 24 weeks after DPC sensitization. Patch testing on the upper back used Finn chambers containing 0.01% DPC, with scoring done after 6 days according to International Contact Dermatitis Research Group standards. Blood for TCR sequencing was provided by twenty-nine alopecia patients at one to four time points (pre-sensitization, 2, 6 and 24 weeks). Most of the patients in the cohort were female, and the cohort covered alopecia areata with under or over 50% scalp involvement, alopecia totalis and alopecia universalis. The investigation overall reported the following: Repeated subsampling changed both the strength of the expansion versus patch-test correlation and the threshold at which that correlation became significant. A positive correlation was found between the number of PT1 expanded TCRs and patch test score, with significance reached at thresholds 8, 16 and 32 but not 4. Significantly more large CDR3 similarity clusters were formed by expanded TCRs than by pre-sensitization or healthy control sets, consistent with antigen-driven responses. No change with DPC sensitization was found in the number of TCRs above 1 in 1000 frequency, and no evidence of global repertoire structure alterations was found. Alopecia, a presumed autoimmune disease, was present in all patients, so the immune response of the patients might differ from that of healthy individuals.

Receptor amplification or capture employed RACE. The sequencer listed for this sample is NextSeq 500. Library preparation attached unique molecular identifiers to individual cDNA molecules for quantitative, reproducible TCR counting. For every blood RNA sample, sequencing covered both the TCR alpha and TCR beta chains. As for how the authors treated the data: The median number of TCRs per sample was approximately 98,000, ranging from roughly 23,224 to 690,600. V, J and CDR3 annotation of the TCR reads was carried out using the Decombinator software suite. Every sample was subsampled to the same number of TCRs (28,000) for the PS versus PT1 abundance plots. Expanded TCRs were defined as absent before sensitization and observed at least eight times at the 2-week time point. TCRdb redid the processing of the public reads, applying fastp at Q25 and MiXCR, and retained in-frame beta chains. Every CDR3 protein is listed once, alongside the most common genes and DNA of its rows. The V and J calls and clone size are TCRdb's, not the authors'. The table for this sample lists 250,000 or so distinct CDR3 sequences; over 7.5% of them were counted only once. 0.9% to 1.5% of the sample belongs to the ten largest clones.

Per the publication, the time point label means: pre-sensitization, week 0. This specimen's treatment or condition label, per the study, means: therapeutic diphenylcyclopropenone sensitization with weekly scalp DPC. At each patch-test visit, blood was drawn before the patch test was applied. Patients were eligible if aged 18 to 70, diagnosed with alopecia and judged suitable for DPC therapy, and pregnant patients were excluded. Total RNA was extracted from unfractionated whole blood that had been collected in Tempus Blood RNA tubes. This clonotype showed up many times. It lacks a known antigen. Base quality data are lacking; no much larger clone is found one base away. The sequence derives from a man aged 18-30 years with alopecia areata. Some clones in this sample may be carry-over from other donors' samples. This sample comprised whole blood, obtained in connection with sensitization to the hapten diphenylcyclopropenone (DPC).

The CDR3 sequence is CASSYQGGNNSPLHF. The nucleotide sequence reads as follows: TGTGCCAGCAGTTATCAGGGTGGCAATAATTCACCCCTCCACTTT. Recombination joined TRBV6-5 with TRBJ1-6; the D segment could be TRBD1, given 5 matching bases. From the cysteine through the phenylalanine, the CDR3 covers 15 amino acids. Solely the CDR3 DNA is kept, with 45 bases framed from the first base. The germline V gene supplies CDR1 MNHEY and CDR2 SVGAGI. Cut back by 3 bases and 5 bases, the V and J ends lie 11 bases apart.